A selection of T cell receptor beta chains follows, all from one sample in a study of blood T cell repertoires in COVID-19. Clones were read by immunoSEQ multiplex PCR, and TCRdb kept only the in-frame ones, dropping some. The sample records roughly 200,000 clones, approximately 83% being singletons. Source material: PBMCs or T cells enriched from blood (not recorded which). These receptors originate from a woman in her thirties or forties with acute COVID-19. Each CDR3 is given with its conserved first and last residue. The D gene is left open where the match is weak. Clone size is shown for a subset of rows, as once, few, many or a class of expanded clone.

J gene | D gene | V gene | clone size | CDR3 protein | CDR3 DNA
TRBJ1-1 | - | TRBV24-1 | - | CATSDFPVRGTVNTEAFF | TGTGCCACCAGTGATTTCCCAGTGCGGGGGACGGTGAACACTGAAGCTTTCTTT
TRBJ1-6 | - | TRBV6-1 | - | CASSEVQSNSPLHF | TGTGCCAGCAGTGAAGTACAGAGTAATTCACCCCTCCACTTT
TRBJ1-4 | - | TRBV7-9 | - | CASSLKGPNEKLFF | TGTGCCAGCAGCTTAAAGGGGCCTAATGAAAAACTGTTTTTT
TRBJ2-5 | - | TRBV7-9 | - | CASSRAGGIQETQYF | TGTGCCAGCAGCCGCGCCGGCGGAATACAAGAGACCCAGTACTTC
TRBJ2-3 | - | TRBV18 | - | CASSFSQGTDTQYF | TGTGCCAGCTCCTTCTCCCAGGGCACAGATACGCAGTATTTT
TRBJ1-1 | - | TRBV19 | - | CASSMGPEAFF | TGTGCCAGTAGTATGGGCCCTGAAGCTTTCTTT
TRBJ2-5 | - | TRBV6-2/TRBV6-3 | many | CASSLGHPETQYF | TGTGCCAGCAGTTTGGGCCACCCAGAGACCCAGTACTTC
TRBJ1-3 | TRBD1 | TRBV9 | - | CASSSGGDTIYF | TGTGCCAGCAGCTCAGGGGGAGACACCATATATTTT
TRBJ2-1 | TRBD1 | TRBV13 | few | CASSSGQGWYNEQFF | TGTGCCAGCAGCAGTGGACAGGGTTGGTACAATGAGCAGTTCTTC
TRBJ2-1 | TRBD2 | TRBV7-7 | - | CASSRLAGGYNEQFF | TGTGCCAGCAGCCGACTAGCGGGAGGATACAATGAGCAGTTCTTC
TRBJ2-4 | - | TRBV4-1 | once | CASSQDWRGRAKNIQYF | TGCGCCAGCAGCCAAGATTGGAGGGGAAGAGCCAAAAACATTCAGTACTTC
TRBJ1-6 | TRBD1 | TRBV2 | once | CASSERGQEGSPLHF | TGTGCCAGCAGTGAAAGAGGACAGGAGGGTTCACCCCTCCACTTT
TRBJ2-7 | TRBD1 | TRBV6-6 | - | CASSLGTGAVYEQYF | TGTGCCAGCAGTTTGGGGACAGGGGCGGTCTACGAGCAGTACTTC
TRBJ1-1 | - | TRBV27 | few | CASSRGTNTEAFF | TGTGCCAGCAGTCGGGGAACGAACACTGAAGCTTTCTTT
TRBJ2-7 | TRBD2 | TRBV5-1 | - | CASSRDPLAGVLYEQYF | TGCGCCAGCAGCCGAGACCCCCTAGCGGGAGTCCTCTACGAGCAGTACTTC
TRBJ1-3 | - | TRBV12-5 | - | CASGFDRSPNSGNTIYF | TGTGCTAGTGGTTTTGACAGGAGCCCAAACTCTGGAAACACCATATATTTT
TRBJ1-2 | - | TRBV18 | - | CASSLGGSYGYTF | TGTGCCAGCTCACTAGGAGGGAGCTATGGCTACACCTTC
TRBJ2-2 | - | TRBV2 | - | CASKVGDSNTGELFF | TGTGCCAGCAAGGTCGGAGACTCGAACACCGGGGAGCTGTTTTTT
TRBJ2-1 | - | TRBV5-1 | - | CASSLALMYNEQFF | TGCGCCAGCAGCTTGGCGCTAATGTACAATGAGCAGTTCTTC
TRBJ2-1 | TRBD2 | TRBV6-2/TRBV6-3 | once | CASSYSGLAGVYNEQFF | TGTGCCAGCAGTTACTCGGGACTAGCGGGGGTTTACAATGAGCAGTTCTTC
TRBJ2-3 | - | TRBV19 | - | CASSIDRRTDTQYF | TGTGCCAGTAGTATAGATCGTCGCACAGATACGCAGTATTTT
TRBJ2-1 | TRBD2 | TRBV28 | - | CASSPSWREDYNEQFF | TGTGCCAGCAGTCCGTCTTGGCGGGAGGATTACAATGAGCAGTTCTTC
TRBJ1-5 | - | TRBV27 | - | CASSFQGGSNQPQHF | TGTGCCAGCAGTTTCCAGGGAGGTAGCAATCAGCCCCAGCATTTT
TRBJ2-7 | - | TRBV19 | - | CASSPPAYSYEQYF | TGTGCCAGTAGTCCCCCCGCGTATTCCTACGAGCAGTACTTC
TRBJ2-1 | - | TRBV29-1 | - | CSGGARVNEQFF | TGCAGCGGCGGGGCGCGGGTAAATGAGCAGTTCTTC
TRBJ2-2 | TRBD2 | TRBV5-1 | - | CASRTSGRNTGELFF | TGCGCCAGTAGGACTAGCGGACGAAACACCGGGGAGCTGTTTTTT
TRBJ2-1 | TRBD2 | TRBV5-1 | - | CASSLEGLAGGGQFF | TGCGCCAGCAGCTTGGAGGGACTAGCGGGAGGGGGGCAGTTCTTC
TRBJ1-3 | - | TRBV28 | - | CASSSTPGNTIYF | TGTGCCAGCAGTTCAACTCCTGGAAACACCATATATTTT
TRBJ1-4 | TRBD1 | TRBV28 | - | CASRGQGGEKLFF | TGTGCCAGCAGAGGACAGGGTGGTGAAAAACTGTTTTTT
TRBJ2-2 | TRBD2 | TRBV13 | once | CAGGGSYGWDTGELFF | TGTGCCGGGGGGGGATCCTACGGGTGGGACACCGGGGAGCTGTTTTTT
TRBJ2-5 | - | TRBV5-4 | - | CASSLARGLSETQYF | TGTGCCAGCAGCTTGGCCCGCGGGTTATCAGAGACCCAGTACTTC
TRBJ2-3 | TRBD2 | TRBV2 | - | CASVELAGFITDTQYF | TGTGCCAGCGTGGAGCTAGCGGGCTTCATCACAGATACGCAGTATTTT
TRBJ2-3 | TRBD2 | TRBV11-1 | - | CASSPGLAGTDTQYF | TGTGCCAGCAGCCCGGGACTAGCGGGCACAGATACGCAGTATTTT
TRBJ2-5 | - | TRBV6-2/TRBV6-3 | - | CASSYSGTPQETQYF | TGTGCCAGCAGTTACTCAGGGACACCGCAAGAGACCCAGTACTTC
TRBJ2-7 | TRBD1 | TRBV4-1 | - | CASSQADRKGYEQYF | TGCGCCAGCAGCCAAGCGGACAGGAAGGGATACGAGCAGTACTTC